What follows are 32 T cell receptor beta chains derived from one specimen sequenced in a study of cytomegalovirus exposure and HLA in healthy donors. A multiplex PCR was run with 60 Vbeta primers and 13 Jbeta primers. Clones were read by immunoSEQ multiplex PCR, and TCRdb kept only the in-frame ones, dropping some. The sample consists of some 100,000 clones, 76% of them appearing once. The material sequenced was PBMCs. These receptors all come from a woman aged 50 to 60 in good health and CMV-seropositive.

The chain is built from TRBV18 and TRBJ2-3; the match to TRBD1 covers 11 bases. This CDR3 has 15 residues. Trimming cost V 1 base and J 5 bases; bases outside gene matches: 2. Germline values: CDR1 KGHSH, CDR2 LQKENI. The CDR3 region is CASSPRTGGEDTQYF. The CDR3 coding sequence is TGTGCCAGCTCACCACGGACAGGGGGCGAAGATACGCAGTATTTT.

In nucleotides, the CDR3 is TGTGCCAGCACTAGATATGGGAGTGGAAGTGAAAAACTGTTTTTT. Protein product: CASTRYGSGSEKLFF. The J gene is TRBJ1-4, the V gene TRBV6-6, with D hard to call. This CDR3 has 15 amino acids. CDR1 MNHNY and CDR2 SVGAGI come from the germline V gene (reference sequence). V lost 7 bases, J lost 7 bases, and 19 bases lay in between.

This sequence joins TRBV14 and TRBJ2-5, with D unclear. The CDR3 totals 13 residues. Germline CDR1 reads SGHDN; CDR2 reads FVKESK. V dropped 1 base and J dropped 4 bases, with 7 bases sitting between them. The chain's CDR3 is CASSQARGETQYF. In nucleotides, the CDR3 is TGTGCCAGCAGCCAAGCAAGAGGAGAGACCCAGTACTTC.

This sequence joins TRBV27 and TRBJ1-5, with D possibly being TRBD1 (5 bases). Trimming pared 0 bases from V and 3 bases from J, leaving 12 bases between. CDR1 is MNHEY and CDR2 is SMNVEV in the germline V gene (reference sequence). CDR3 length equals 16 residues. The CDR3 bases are TGTGCCAGCAGTTTATCTGCGACAGCCATCAATCAGCCCCAGCATTTT. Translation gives CASSLSATAINQPQHF.

The CDR3 coding sequence is TGTGCCAGCAGTTACAAGGGACAGGGCACTGAAGCTTTCTTT. It encodes CASSYKGQGTEAFF. The chain recombines TRBV6-6 with TRBJ1-1; 9 bases agree with TRBD1. Germline V gene data show CDR1 as MNHNY and CDR2 as SVGAGI (reference sequence). V shed 2 bases, J shed 4 bases, and the junction held 2 bases outside the gene matches. The CDR3 extends over 14 amino acids.

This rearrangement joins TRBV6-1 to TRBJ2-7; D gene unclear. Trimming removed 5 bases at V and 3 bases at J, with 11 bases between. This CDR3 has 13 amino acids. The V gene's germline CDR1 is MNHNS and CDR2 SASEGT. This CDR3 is CASSLSPSYEQYF. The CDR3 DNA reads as TGTGCCAGCAGTTTGTCCCCCAGCTACGAGCAGTACTTC.

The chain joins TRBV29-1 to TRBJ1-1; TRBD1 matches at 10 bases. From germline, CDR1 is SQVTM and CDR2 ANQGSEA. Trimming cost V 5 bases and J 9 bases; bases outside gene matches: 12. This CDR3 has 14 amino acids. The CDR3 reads CSVPDPLDRGKAFF. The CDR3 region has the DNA TGCAGCGTTCCTGATCCCCTGGACAGGGGGAAAGCTTTCTTT.

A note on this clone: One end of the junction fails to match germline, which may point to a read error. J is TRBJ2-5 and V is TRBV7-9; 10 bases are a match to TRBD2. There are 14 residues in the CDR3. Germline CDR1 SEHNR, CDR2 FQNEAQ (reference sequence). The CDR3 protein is CSSSLVAGGETQYF. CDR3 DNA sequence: TGTTCCAGCAGCTTAGTAGCGGGAGGAGAGACCCAGTACTTC. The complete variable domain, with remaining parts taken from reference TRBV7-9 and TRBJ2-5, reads DTGVSQNPRHKITKRGQNVTFRCDPISEHNRLYWYRQTLGQGPEFLTYFQNEAQLEKSRLLSDRFSAERPKGSFSTLEIQRTEQGDSAMYLCSSSLVAGGETQYFGPGTRLLVL.

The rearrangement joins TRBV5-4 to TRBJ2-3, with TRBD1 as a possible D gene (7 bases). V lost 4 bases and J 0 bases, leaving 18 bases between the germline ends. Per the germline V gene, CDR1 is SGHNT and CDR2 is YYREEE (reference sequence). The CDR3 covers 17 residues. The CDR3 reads CASSPKGGGTSTDTQYF. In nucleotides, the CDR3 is TGTGCCAGCAGCCCTAAAGGGGGCGGGACAAGCACAGATACGCAGTATTTT.

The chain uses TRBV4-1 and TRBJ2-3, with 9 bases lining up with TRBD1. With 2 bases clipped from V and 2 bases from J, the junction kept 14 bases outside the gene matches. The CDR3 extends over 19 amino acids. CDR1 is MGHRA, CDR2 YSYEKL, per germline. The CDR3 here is CASSQPGQGFSPSTDTQYF. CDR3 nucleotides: TGCGCCAGCAGCCAACCGGGACAGGGATTTTCTCCCTCCACAGATACGCAGTATTTT.

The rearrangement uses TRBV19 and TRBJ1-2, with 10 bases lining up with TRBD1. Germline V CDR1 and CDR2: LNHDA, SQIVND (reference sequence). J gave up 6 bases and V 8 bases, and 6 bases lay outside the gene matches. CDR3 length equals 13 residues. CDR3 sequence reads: CASYRQGADGYTF. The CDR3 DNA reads TGTGCCAGTTATAGACAGGGGGCAGATGGCTACACCTTC.

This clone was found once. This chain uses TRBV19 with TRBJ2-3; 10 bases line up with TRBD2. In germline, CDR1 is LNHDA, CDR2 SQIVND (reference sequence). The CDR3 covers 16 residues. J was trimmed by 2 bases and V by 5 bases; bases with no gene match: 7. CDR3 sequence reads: CASSVASGGLTDTQYF. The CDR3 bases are TGTGCCAGTAGTGTCGCTAGCGGGGGTCTCACAGATACGCAGTATTTT. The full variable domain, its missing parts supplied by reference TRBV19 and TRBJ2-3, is DGGITQSPKYLFRKEGQNVTLSCEQNLNHDAMYWYRQDPGQGLRLIYYSQIVNDFQKGDIAEGYSVSREKKESFPLTVTSAQKNPTAFYLCASSVASGGLTDTQYFGPGTRLTVL.

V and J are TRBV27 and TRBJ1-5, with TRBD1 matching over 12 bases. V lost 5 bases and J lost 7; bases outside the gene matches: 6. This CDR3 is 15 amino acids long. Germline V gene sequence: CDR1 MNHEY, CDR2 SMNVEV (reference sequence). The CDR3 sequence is CASSTGTGGRQPQHF. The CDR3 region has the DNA TGTGCCAGCAGTACCGGGACAGGGGGCAGGCAGCCCCAGCATTTT.

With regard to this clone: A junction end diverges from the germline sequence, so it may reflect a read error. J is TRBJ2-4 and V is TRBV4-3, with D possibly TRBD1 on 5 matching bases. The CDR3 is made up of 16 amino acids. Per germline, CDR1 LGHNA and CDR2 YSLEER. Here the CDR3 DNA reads TGCGCCAGCAGCCAAGATCGGGCTCCAGGGCAAAACAGTCAGTACTTC. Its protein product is CASSQDRAPGQNSQYF.

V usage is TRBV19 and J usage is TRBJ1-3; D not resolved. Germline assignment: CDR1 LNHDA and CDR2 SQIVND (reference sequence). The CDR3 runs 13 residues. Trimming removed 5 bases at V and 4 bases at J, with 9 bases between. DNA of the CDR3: TGTGCCAGTAGTGCCCCGAGCGGAAACACCATATATTTT. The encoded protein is CASSAPSGNTIYF. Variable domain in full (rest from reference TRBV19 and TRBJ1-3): DGGITQSPKYLFRKEGQNVTLSCEQNLNHDAMYWYRQDPGQGLRLIYYSQIVNDFQKGDIAEGYSVSREKKESFPLTVTSAQKNPTAFYLCASSAPSGNTIYFGEGSWLTVV.

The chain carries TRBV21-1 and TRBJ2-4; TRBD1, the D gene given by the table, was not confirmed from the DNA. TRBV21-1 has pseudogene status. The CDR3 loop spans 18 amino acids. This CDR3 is CASSKVIGTAPLWGIQYF. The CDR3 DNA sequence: TGTGCCAGCAGCAAAGTAATCGGGACAGCACCCCTATGGGGCATTCAGTACTTC.

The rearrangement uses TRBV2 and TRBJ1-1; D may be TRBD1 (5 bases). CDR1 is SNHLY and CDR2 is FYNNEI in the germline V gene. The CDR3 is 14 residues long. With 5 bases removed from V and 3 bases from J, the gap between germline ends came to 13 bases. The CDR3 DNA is TGTGCCAGCAGTTGGCAGTCAGGGCACACTGAAGCTTTCTTT. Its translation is CASSWQSGHTEAFF.

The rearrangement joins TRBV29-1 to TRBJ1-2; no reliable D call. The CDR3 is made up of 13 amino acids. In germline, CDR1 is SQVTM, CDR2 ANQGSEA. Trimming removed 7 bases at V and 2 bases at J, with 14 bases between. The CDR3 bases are TGCAGCGCGGCCAGCGGAGGGAACTATGGCTACACCTTC. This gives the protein CSAASGGNYGYTF.

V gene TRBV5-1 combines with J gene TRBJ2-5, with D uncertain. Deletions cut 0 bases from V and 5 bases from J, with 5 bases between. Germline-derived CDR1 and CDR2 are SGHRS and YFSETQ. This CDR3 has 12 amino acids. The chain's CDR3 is CASSLDGETQYF. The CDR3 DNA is TGCGCCAGCAGCTTGGACGGGGAGACCCAGTACTTC.

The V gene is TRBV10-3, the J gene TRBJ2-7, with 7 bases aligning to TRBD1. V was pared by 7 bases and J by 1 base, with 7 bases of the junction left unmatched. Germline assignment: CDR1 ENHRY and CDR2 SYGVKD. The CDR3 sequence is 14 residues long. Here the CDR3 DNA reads TGTGCCATCAACACAGGGGACGGGTCCTACGAGCAGTACTTC. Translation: CAINTGDGSYEQYF.

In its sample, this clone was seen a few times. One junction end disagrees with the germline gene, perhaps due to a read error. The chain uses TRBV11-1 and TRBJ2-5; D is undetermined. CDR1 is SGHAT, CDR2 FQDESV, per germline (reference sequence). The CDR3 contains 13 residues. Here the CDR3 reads CASSLGFGETQYF. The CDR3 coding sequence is TGTGCCAGCAGTTTAGGTTTCGGAGAGACCCAGTACTTC.

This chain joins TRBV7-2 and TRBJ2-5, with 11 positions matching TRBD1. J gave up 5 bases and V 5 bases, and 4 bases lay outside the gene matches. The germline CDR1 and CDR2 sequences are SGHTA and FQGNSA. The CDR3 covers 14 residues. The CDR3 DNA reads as TGTGCCAGCAGCCGGGACAGGGGGAGGGAGACCCAGTACTTC. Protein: CASSRDRGRETQYF.

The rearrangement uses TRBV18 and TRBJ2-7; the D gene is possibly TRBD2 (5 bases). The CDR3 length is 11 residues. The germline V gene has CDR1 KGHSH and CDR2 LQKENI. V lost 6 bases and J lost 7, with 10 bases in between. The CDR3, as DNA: TGTGCCAGCTCGCCGGAGCGGGAGCAGTACTTC. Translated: CASSPEREQYF.

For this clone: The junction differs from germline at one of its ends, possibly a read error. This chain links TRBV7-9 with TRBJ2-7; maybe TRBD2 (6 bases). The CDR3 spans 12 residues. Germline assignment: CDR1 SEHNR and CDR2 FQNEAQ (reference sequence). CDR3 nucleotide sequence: TGTTCCAGCAGCCCAGCGGGCTACGAGCAGTACTTC. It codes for CSSSPAGYEQYF. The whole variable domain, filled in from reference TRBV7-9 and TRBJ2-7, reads DTGVSQNPRHKITKRGQNVTFRCDPISEHNRLYWYRQTLGQGPEFLTYFQNEAQLEKSRLLSDRFSAERPKGSFSTLEIQRTEQGDSAMYLCSSSPAGYEQYFGPGTRLTVT.

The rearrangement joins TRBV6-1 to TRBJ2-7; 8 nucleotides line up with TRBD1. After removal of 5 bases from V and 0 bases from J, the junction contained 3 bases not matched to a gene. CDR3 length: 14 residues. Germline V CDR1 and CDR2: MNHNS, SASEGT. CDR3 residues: CASSSGQASYEQYF. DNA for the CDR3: TGTGCCAGCAGTTCGGGACAGGCCTCCTACGAGCAGTACTTC.

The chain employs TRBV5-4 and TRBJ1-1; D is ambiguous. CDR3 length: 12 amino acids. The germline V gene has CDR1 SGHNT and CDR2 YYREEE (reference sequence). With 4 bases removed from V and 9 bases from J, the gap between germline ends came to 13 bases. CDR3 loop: CASSPSGYQAFF. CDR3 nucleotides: TGTGCCAGCAGCCCTAGTGGGTACCAAGCTTTCTTT.

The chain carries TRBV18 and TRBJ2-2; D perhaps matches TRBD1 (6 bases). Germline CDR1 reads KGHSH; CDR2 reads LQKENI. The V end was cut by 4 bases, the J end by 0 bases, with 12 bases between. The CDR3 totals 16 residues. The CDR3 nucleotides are TGTGCCAGCTCACGAGACAGGAAAGCGAACACCGGGGAGCTGTTTTTT. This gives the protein CASSRDRKANTGELFF.

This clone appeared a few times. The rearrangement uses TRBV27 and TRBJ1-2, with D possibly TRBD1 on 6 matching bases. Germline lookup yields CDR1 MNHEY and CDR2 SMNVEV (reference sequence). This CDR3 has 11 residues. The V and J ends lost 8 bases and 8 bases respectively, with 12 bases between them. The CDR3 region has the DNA TGTGCCAGCGGAGGGGGGGGCGGCTACACCTTC. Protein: CASGGGGGYTF.

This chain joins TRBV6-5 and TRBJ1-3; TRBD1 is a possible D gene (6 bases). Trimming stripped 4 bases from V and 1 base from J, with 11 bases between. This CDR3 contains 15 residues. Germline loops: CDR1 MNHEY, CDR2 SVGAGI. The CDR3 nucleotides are TGTGCCAGCAGTTCACCCGGACAGTCTGGAAACACCATATATTTT. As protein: CASSSPGQSGNTIYF.

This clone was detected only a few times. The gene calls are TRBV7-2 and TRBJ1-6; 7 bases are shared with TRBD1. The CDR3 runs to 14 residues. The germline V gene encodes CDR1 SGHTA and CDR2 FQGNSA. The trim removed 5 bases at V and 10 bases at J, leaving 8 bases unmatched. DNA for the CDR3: TGTGCCAGCAGCCCCGACAGGGTCGGGTCACCCCTCCACTTT. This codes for CASSPDRVGSPLHF.

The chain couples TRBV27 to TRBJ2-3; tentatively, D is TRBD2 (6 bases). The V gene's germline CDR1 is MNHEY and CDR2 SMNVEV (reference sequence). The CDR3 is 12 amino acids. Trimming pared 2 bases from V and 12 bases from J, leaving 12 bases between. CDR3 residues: CASSLEGGAQYF. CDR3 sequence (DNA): TGTGCCAGCAGTTTAGAAGGAGGGGCACAGTATTTT.

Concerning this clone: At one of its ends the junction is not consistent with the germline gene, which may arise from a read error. The CDR3 nucleotides read TGCGCCAGCAGCTTGGACGGGGGACCTGGAAACACCACATATTTT. Protein: CASSLDGGPGNTTYF. This rearrangement joins TRBV5-1 to TRBJ1-3; D perhaps matches TRBD1 (5 bases). The CDR3 extends over 15 amino acids. Germline lookup yields CDR1 SGHRS and CDR2 YFSETQ.